This T cell receptor beta chain was identified during a study of shared clonotypes between healthy human individuals. Study-wide results and caveats: Only blood was sampled; tissue repertoires likely differ.

This clone was observed at least ten times. Antigen: not known. With 4 bases clipped from V and 4 bases from J, the junction kept 1 base outside the gene matches. Germline V CDR1 and CDR2: SGHTA, FQGNSA. CDR3 length: 13 amino acids. Deep was the level at which the assay was run. Unsorted PBMC DNA sequencing spanned ten immunoSEQ deep assay plates. Source study methods: Filtering of immunoSEQ junctional sequences could not match full-length read filtering. The table came from immunoSEQ multiplex PCR; TCRdb's copy has only in-frame clones and leaves some out. V and J calls and clone size are those listed in that table; D and trimming were worked out from the DNA. The repertoire consists of some 470,000 clones, with over 65% occurring once and the leading ten covering over 10%.

Sequenced input: PBMCs. The rearrangement links TRBV7-2 to TRBJ1-5; 7 bases fit TRBD1. The receptor was derived from a woman in her 40s in good health. Some clones in this sample may be carry-over from other donors' samples. CDR3 DNA sequence: TGTGCCAGCAGCTCCAGGGGGAATCAGCCCCAGCATTTT. This encodes CASSSRGNQPQHF.